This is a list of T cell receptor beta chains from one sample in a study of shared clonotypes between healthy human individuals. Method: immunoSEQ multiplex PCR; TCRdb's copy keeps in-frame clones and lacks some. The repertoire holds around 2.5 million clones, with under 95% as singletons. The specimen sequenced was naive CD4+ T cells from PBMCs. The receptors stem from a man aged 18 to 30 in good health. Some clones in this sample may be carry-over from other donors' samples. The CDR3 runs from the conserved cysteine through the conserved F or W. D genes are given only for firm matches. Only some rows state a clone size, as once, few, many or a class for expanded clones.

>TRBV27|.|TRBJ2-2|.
TGTGCCAGCAGTTTCAAAAACACCGGGGAGCTGTTTTTT
CASSFKNTGELFF
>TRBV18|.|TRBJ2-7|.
TGTGCCAGCTCACGCATGCTAGATGCCTACGAGCAGTACTTC
CASSRMLDAYEQYF
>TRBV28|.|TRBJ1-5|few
TGTGCCAGCAGTTTAACCCAGCCCCAGCATTTT
CASSLTQPQHF
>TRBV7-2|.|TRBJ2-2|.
TGTGCCAGCAGCTTAGTCACGGGGGCGAGCACCGGGGAGCTGTTTTTT
CASSLVTGASTGELFF
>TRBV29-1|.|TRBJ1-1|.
TGCAGCGTTCGTGGTCAGAGGGGGGGCACTGAAGCTTTCTTT
CSVRGQRGGTEAFF
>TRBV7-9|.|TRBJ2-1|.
TGTGCCAGCAGCTTAAATCAGGGAGAGTTCTTC
CASSLNQGEFF
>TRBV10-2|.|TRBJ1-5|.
TGCGCCAGCAGTGATCTGAATCAGCCCCAGCATTTT
CASSDLNQPQHF
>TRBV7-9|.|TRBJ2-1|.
TGTGCCAGCAGCTTAGAAACGGGAGTGAATGAGCAGTTCTTC
CASSLETGVNEQFF
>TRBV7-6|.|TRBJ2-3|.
TGTGCCAGCAGCTTAGCGGGAGGTTACCCAGATACGCAGTATTTT
CASSLAGGYPDTQYF
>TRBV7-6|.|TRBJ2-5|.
TGTGCCAGCAGCTTAGCGCTTTCGCCCTTCGGGGAGACCCAGTACTTC
CASSLALSPFGETQYF
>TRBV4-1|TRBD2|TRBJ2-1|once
TGCGCCAGCAGCCACAAGCCGACTAGCGGGATATACAATGAGCAGTTCTTC
CASSHKPTSGIYNEQFF
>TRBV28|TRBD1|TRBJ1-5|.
TGTGCCAGCAGTTTTAGACAGGGGGTGGATCAGCCCCAGCATTTT
CASSFRQGVDQPQHF
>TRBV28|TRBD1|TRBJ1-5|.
TGTGCCAGCAGAACAGGGGGGGGTAATCAGCCCCAGCATTTT
CASRTGGGNQPQHF
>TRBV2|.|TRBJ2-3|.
TGTGCCAGCAGTCCCGATTGGGATACGCAGTATTTT
CASSPDWDTQYF
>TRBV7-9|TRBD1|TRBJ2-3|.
TGTGCCAGCAGCTTGGGACAGGGGAAAGTGGCAGATACGCAGTATTTT
CASSLGQGKVADTQYF
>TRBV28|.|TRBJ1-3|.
TGTGCCAGCAGTTTACGGGACGTAGGAAACACCATATATTTT
CASSLRDVGNTIYF
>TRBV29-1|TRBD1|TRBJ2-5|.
TGCAGCGGAAACAGGGGTTCGGAGACCCAGTACTTC
CSGNRGSETQYF
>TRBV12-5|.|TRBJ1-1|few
TGTGCTAGTGGTTTCTTGACTCGGGGGAGCACTGAAGCTTTCTTT
CASGFLTRGSTEAFF
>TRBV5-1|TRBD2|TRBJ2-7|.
TGCGCCAGCAGCCCCTGGACTAGCGGGGACTCCTACGAGCAGTACTTC
CASSPWTSGDSYEQYF
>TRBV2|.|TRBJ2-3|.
TGTGCCAGCGGTGGGTGGCCCACAGATACGCAGTATTTT
CASGGWPTDTQYF
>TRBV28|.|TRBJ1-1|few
TGTGCCAGCATGCCGGCGACTGAAGCTTTCTTT
CASMPATEAFF
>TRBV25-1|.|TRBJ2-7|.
TGTGCCAGCAGTGAATATATCCAGGGCTTGCGGCAGTACTTC
CASSEYIQGLRQYF
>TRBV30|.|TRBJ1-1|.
TGTGCCGCAGCCCAGACTGAAGCTTTCTTT
CAAAQTEAFF
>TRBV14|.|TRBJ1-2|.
TGTGCCAGCAGCAGGCGGTCAGGGGCCCTCGCCTATGGCTACACCTTC
CASSRRSGALAYGYTF
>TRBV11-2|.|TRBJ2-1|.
TGTGCCAGCAGCCCCGGCATCCGGAACAATGAGCAGTTCTTC
CASSPGIRNNEQFF
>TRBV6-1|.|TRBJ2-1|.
TGTGCCAGCAGTGAATGGTCGGGCCCAAGTCAGTACAATGAGCAGTTCTTC
CASSEWSGPSQYNEQFF
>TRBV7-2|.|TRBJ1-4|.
TGTGCCAGCAGCTTTTCCCGGGACCCTAATGAAAAACTGTTTTTT
CASSFSRDPNEKLFF
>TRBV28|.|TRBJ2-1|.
TGTGCCAGCAGTTTAGTGTACAATGAGCAGTTCTTC
CASSLVYNEQFF
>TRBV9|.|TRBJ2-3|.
TGTGCCAGCAGCGTAGTTGACAGCACAGATACGCAGTATTTT
CASSVVDSTDTQYF
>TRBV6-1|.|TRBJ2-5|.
TGTGCCAGCAGTGAAGGGGGGGCATCGGAGACCCAGTACTTC
CASSEGGASETQYF
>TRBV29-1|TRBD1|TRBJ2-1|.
TGCAGCGTTGCCCGGGACAGGGAGAGATACAATGAGCAGTTCTTC
CSVARDRERYNEQFF
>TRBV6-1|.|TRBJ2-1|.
TGTGCCAGCAACCCCGTCCCTGGGGGAGGAGAGCAGTTCTTC
CASNPVPGGGEQFF
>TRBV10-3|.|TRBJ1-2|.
TGTGCCATCAGTGAGTGGGGGGCTGTCTATGGCTACACCTTC
CAISEWGAVYGYTF
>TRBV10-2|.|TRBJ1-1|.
TGCGCCAGCGCTCCCCCGGCGAACACTGAAGCTTTCTTT
CASAPPANTEAFF
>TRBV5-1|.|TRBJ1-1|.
TGCGCCAGCAGCCGCCTTGCGACGGAGAACACTGAAGCTTTCTTT
CASSRLATENTEAFF
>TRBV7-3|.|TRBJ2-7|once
TGTGCCAGCAGCTCGTTCGCAGTCGACGAGCAGTACTTC
CASSSFAVDEQYF
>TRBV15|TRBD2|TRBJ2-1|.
TGTGCCACCAGCAGAGATTCGCTAGCGGGATTTCTACGGAATGAGCAGTTCTTC
CATSRDSLAGFLRNEQFF
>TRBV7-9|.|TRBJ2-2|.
TGTGCCACCGCGGGGACGGACACCGGGGAGCTGTTTTTT
CATAGTDTGELFF
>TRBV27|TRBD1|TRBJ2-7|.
TGTGCCAGCAGTTTAGGAGGGACAGGGAAAACCTACGAGCAGTACTTC
CASSLGGTGKTYEQYF
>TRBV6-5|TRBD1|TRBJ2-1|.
TGTGCCAGCAGTCGGACAGGCCGGTATAACAATGAGCAGTTCTTC
CASSRTGRYNNEQFF
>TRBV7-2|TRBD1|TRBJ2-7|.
TGTGCCAGCAGCTTCGACAGGGGAGTCTACGAGCAGTACTTC
CASSFDRGVYEQYF
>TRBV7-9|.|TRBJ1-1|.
TGTGCCAGCAGCCCCCGGACAGCCCTAATGAACACTGAAGCTTTCTTT
CASSPRTALMNTEAFF
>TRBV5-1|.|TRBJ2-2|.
TGCGCCAGCAAGAGATGGACGGGGAACACCGGGGAGCTGTTTTTT
CASKRWTGNTGELFF
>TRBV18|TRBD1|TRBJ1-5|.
TGTGCCAGCTCACCCTCCGGGACAGGGGATAGCAATCAGCCCCAGCATTTT
CASSPSGTGDSNQPQHF
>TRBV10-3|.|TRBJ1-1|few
TGTGCCATCCAGGGCTTGAACACTGAAGCTTTCTTT
CAIQGLNTEAFF
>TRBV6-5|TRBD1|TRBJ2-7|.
TGTGCCAGCAGCTCAAGACAGGGGGCGCCCTACGAGCAGTACTTC
CASSSRQGAPYEQYF
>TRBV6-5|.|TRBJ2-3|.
TGTGCCAGCAGTTACTCTGGACCCTACACAGATACGCAGTATTTT
CASSYSGPYTDTQYF